The 17 T cell receptor beta chains presented below share a single source sample, sequenced in a study of beta chain features in type 1 diabetes. Expressed TCRB transcripts got sequenced, as all isolated RNA was reverse transcribed. Method: immunoSEQ multiplex PCR; TCRdb's copy keeps in-frame clones and lacks some. The data hold nearly 250,000 clones, with about 63% observed a single time. Material for sequencing was naive CD4+ T cells from blood. The receptors were gathered from a man between 25 and 39 years old in good health.

The genes are TRBV4-2 and TRBJ1-1; unclear D gene. Germline V gene lookup returns CDR1 LGHNA and CDR2 YNFKEQ. V was trimmed by 1 base and J by 7 bases, leaving 4 bases between them. This CDR3 has 11 residues. For the CDR3, the DNA is TGTGCCAGCAGCCAAGGGTATGAAGCTTTCTTT. Its protein product is CASSQGYEAFF.

For this clone: The sample holds other DNA sequences that translate to the same CDR3. The gene calls are TRBV2 and TRBJ2-7; D is unclear. The CDR3 length is 11 residues. Trimming removed 5 bases from V and 4 bases from J, with 6 bases in between. Germline CDR1 and CDR2: SNHLY and FYNNEI. CDR3 amino acids: CASSPSYEQYF. CDR3 nucleotide sequence: TGTGCCAGCAGTCCGAGTTACGAGCAGTACTTC.

The gene calls are TRBV7-2 and TRBJ2-1, with D maybe TRBD2 (6 bases). There are 14 residues in the CDR3. Trimming cost V 4 bases and J 5 bases, with 12 bases left between them. Germline V gene lookup returns CDR1 SGHTA and CDR2 FQGNSA. The chain's CDR3 is CASSSGGTDNEQFF. CDR3 sequence (DNA): TGTGCCAGCAGCTCCGGGGGAACTGACAATGAGCAGTTCTTC. Full variable domain (rest looked up from reference TRBV7-2 and TRBJ2-1): GAGVSQSPSNKVTEKGKDVELRCDPISGHTALYWYRQSLGQGLEFLIYFQGNSAPDKSGLPSDRFSAERTGGSVSTLTIQRTQQEDSAVYLCASSSGGTDNEQFFGPGTRLTVL.

The genes are TRBV7-2 and TRBJ1-1; no reliable D call. Trimming stripped 5 bases from V and 1 base from J, with 8 bases between. The CDR3 totals 13 residues. From germline, CDR1 is SGHTA and CDR2 FQGNSA. The DNA for the CDR3 is TGTGCCAGCAGCACGACCTGGAACACTGAAGCTTTCTTT. It is translated as CASSTTWNTEAFF.

The chain joins TRBV6-1 to TRBJ2-1; the match to TRBD2 covers 7 bases. The germline V gene encodes CDR1 MNHNS and CDR2 SASEGT. The junction had 4 bases not matched to a gene; V was cut back by 2 bases and J by 0 bases. The CDR3 runs 16 residues. Written as DNA, the CDR3 is TGTGCCAGCAGTGAATCCCTAGCGGACTCCTACAATGAGCAGTTCTTC. Its protein is CASSESLADSYNEQFF.

V usage is TRBV30 and J usage is TRBJ2-2; no firm D call. V gave up 0 bases and J gave up 2 bases, with 7 bases separating them. The CDR3 is 14 amino acids. CDR1 and CDR2 (germline): GTSNPN, SVGIG (reference sequence). CDR3 nucleotide sequence: TGTGCCTGGAGTGTATACGGAAACACCGGGGAGCTGTTTTTT. As protein: CAWSVYGNTGELFF.

The chain couples TRBV30 to TRBJ2-4; D tentatively reads TRBD1 or TRBD2 (6 bases each). CDR1 and CDR2 (germline): GTSNPN, SVGIG (reference sequence). V lost 3 bases and J 4 bases, leaving 19 bases between the germline ends. The CDR3 covers 16 residues. The DNA of the CDR3 is TGTGCCTGGAGCGGGAGATTGGGGGGCGAAAAAAACATTCAGTACTTC. Its translation: CAWSGRLGGEKNIQYF.

J is TRBJ2-1 and V is TRBV7-2; no definite D call. Germline CDR1 SGHTA, CDR2 FQGNSA. The CDR3 consists of 12 residues. Trimming stripped 5 bases from V and 7 bases from J, with 9 bases between. CDR3 nucleotides: TGTGCCAGCAGCCCGCTGGGTAATGAGCAGTTCTTC. Its translation: CASSPLGNEQFF.

V and J are TRBV15 and TRBJ2-3, with 7 positions matching TRBD2. From germline, CDR1 is LNHNV and CDR2 YYDKDF (reference sequence). The CDR3 is 15 residues long. After removal of 2 bases from V and 2 bases from J, the junction contained 4 bases not matched to a gene. This CDR3 reads CATSRLAEFTDTQYF. The CDR3, as DNA: TGTGCCACCAGCAGACTAGCGGAATTCACAGATACGCAGTATTTT.

This chain links TRBV14 with TRBJ2-5; D ambiguous. Germline CDR1 SGHDN, CDR2 FVKESK. The V end was cut by 2 bases, the J end by 4 bases, with 8 bases between. This CDR3 has 13 residues. The CDR3 DNA reads as TGTGCCAGCAGCCAACAATATGGAGAGACCCAGTACTTC. Its translation: CASSQQYGETQYF.

V usage is TRBV29-1 and J usage is TRBJ1-2; D uncertain. The length of the CDR3 is 12 residues. The V gene lost 3 bases and the J gene lost 0 bases, with 5 bases spanning the gap. Germline V CDR1 and CDR2: SQVTM, ANQGSEA. The CDR3 here is CSVDIANYGYTF. The CDR3 DNA follows: TGCAGCGTTGACATAGCTAACTATGGCTACACCTTC.

J is TRBJ2-5 and V is TRBV7-8; D not certain. The ends were cut back, 2 bases at V and 3 bases at J, with 7 bases in the middle. The CDR3 is 13 residues long. The V gene's germline CDR1 is SGHVS and CDR2 FQNEAQ. The CDR3 here is CASSLNNEETQYF. CDR3 DNA sequence: TGTGCCAGCAGCTTAAACAACGAAGAGACCCAGTACTTC.

This clone was seen once. The CDR3 is CASSVGIAGGDPETQYF. CDR3 nucleotides: TGTGCCAGCAGCGTAGGGATAGCGGGAGGAGACCCAGAGACCCAGTACTTC. The rearrangement uses TRBV9 and TRBJ2-5, with 10 bases lining up with TRBD2. The CDR3 sequence is 17 residues long. In germline, CDR1 is SGDLS, CDR2 YYNGEE. The V segment lost 0 bases and the J segment 4 bases; nucleotides outside the gene matches: 9.

The chain links TRBV2 to TRBJ1-1; D gene uncertain. This CDR3 is 13 amino acids long. V was trimmed by 10 bases and J by 1 base, leaving 13 bases between them. CDR1 SNHLY and CDR2 FYNNEI come from the germline V gene. For the CDR3, the DNA is TGTGCCACAATACCGATCCAGAACACTGAAGCTTTCTTT. Translation: CATIPIQNTEAFF.

This clone was recorded once. The chain is built from TRBV9 and TRBJ2-3; TRBD2 might be the D (5 bases). The ends were cut back, 4 bases at V and 2 bases at J, with 11 bases in the middle. The CDR3 is 14 residues long. The germline gives CDR1 SGDLS, CDR2 YYNGEE. The CDR3 nucleotides are TGTGCCAGCAGCCCACCGGGAATCACAGATACGCAGTATTTT. It yields the protein CASSPPGITDTQYF.

This clone was seen a few times. The chain couples TRBV29-1 to TRBJ1-6, with 7 bases matching TRBD1. The V segment lost 3 bases and the J segment 9 bases; nucleotides outside the gene matches: 5. Germline loops: CDR1 SQVTM, CDR2 ANQGSEA. CDR3 length: 13 amino acids. In DNA, the CDR3 is TGCAGCGTTGACACAGGGGCTGGTTCACCCCTCCACTTT. Translation gives CSVDTGAGSPLHF. The full variable domain, its missing parts supplied by reference TRBV29-1 and TRBJ1-6, is SAVISQKPSRDICQRGTSLTIQCQVDSQVTMMFWYRQQPGQSLTLIATANQGSEATYESGFVIDKFPISRPNLTFSTLTVSNMSPEDSSIYLCSVDTGAGSPLHFGNGTRLTVT.

The J gene is TRBJ2-3, the V gene TRBV2; TRBD1 matches at 9 bases. This CDR3 has 13 amino acids. Losses at the gene ends were 7 bases for V and 3 bases for J; bases not matched to a gene: 2. Germline CDR1 reads SNHLY; CDR2 reads FYNNEI. For the CDR3, the DNA is TGTGCCAGCACCGGGACAGGGACAGATACGCAGTATTTT. Residues: CASTGTGTDTQYF.